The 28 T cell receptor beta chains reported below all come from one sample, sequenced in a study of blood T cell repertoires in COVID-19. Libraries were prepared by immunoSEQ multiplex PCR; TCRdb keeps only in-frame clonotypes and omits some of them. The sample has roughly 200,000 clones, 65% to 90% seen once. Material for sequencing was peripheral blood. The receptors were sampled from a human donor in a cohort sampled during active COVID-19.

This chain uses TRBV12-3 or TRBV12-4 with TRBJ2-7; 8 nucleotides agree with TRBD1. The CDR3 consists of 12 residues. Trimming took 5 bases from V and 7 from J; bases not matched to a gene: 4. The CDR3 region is CASSPTGVEQYF. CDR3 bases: TGTGCCAGCAGTCCGACAGGGGTTGAGCAGTACTTC.

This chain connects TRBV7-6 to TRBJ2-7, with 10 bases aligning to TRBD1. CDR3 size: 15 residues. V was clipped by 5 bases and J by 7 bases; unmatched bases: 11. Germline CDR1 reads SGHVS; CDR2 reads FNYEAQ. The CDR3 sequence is CASSEGFGTGDEQYF. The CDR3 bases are TGTGCCAGCAGCGAGGGGTTCGGGACAGGGGATGAGCAGTACTTC.

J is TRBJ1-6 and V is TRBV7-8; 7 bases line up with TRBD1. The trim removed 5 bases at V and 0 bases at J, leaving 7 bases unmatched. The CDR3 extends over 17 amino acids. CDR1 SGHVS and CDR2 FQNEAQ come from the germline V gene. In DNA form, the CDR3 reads TGTGCCAGCAGCGCCCGGGCAGGGGGCTCCTATAATTCACCCCTCCACTTT. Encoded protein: CASSARAGGSYNSPLHF. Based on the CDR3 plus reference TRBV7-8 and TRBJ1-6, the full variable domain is GAGVSQSPRYKVAKRGQDVALRCDPISGHVSLFWYQQALGQGPEFLTYFQNEAQLDKSGLPSDRFFAERPEGSVSTLKIQRTQQEDSAVYLCASSARAGGSYNSPLHFGNGTRLTVT.

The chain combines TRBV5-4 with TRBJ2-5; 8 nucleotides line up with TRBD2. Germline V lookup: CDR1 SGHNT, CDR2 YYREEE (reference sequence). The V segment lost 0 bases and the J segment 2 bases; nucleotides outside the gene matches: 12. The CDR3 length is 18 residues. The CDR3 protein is CASSLAFLAGPLQETQYF. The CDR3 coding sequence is TGTGCCAGCAGCTTGGCTTTCCTAGCGGGCCCATTACAAGAGACCCAGTACTTC.

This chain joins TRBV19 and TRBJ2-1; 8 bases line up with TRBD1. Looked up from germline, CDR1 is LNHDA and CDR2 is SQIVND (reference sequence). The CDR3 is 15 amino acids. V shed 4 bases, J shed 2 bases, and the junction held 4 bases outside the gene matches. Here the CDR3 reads CASSKDRVAYNEQFF. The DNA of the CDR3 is TGTGCCAGTAGTAAGGACAGGGTCGCCTACAATGAGCAGTTCTTC.

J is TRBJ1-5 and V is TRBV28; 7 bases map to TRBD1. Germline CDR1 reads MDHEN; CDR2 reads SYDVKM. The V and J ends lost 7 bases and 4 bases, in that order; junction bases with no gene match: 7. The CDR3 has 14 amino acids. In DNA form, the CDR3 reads TGTGCCAGCAATTCTGGGACAGATAATCAGCCCCAGCATTTT. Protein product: CASNSGTDNQPQHF. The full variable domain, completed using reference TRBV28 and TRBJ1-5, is DVKVTQSSRYLVKRTGEKVFLECVQDMDHENMFWYRQDPGLGLRLIYFSYDVKMKEKGDIPEGYSVSREKKERFSLILESASTNQTSMYLCASNSGTDNQPQHFGDGTRLSIL.

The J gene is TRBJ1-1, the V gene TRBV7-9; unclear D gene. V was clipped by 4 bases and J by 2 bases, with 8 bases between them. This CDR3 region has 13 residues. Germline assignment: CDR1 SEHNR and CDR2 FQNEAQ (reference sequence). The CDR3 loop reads CASSSILNTEAFF. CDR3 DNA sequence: TGTGCCAGCAGCTCAATACTCAACACTGAAGCTTTCTTT.

CDR3: CASSTGTTSSYEQYF. The CDR3 coding sequence is TGCGCCAGCAGCACCGGGACTACCAGCTCCTACGAGCAGTACTTC. The genes are TRBV5-1 and TRBJ2-7, with 7 bases identical to TRBD2. Germline assignment: CDR1 SGHRS and CDR2 YFSETQ. The CDR3 sequence is 15 residues long. The V segment lost 4 bases and the J segment 0 bases; nucleotides outside the gene matches: 7.

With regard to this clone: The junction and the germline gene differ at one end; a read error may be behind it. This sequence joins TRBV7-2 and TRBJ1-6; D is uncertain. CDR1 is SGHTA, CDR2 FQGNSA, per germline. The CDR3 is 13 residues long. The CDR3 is CASSLENETPLAF. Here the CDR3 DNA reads TGTGCCAGCAGCTTAGAAAACGAGACACCCCTCGCCTTT. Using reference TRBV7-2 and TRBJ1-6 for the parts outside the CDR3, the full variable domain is GAGVSQSPSNKVTEKGKDVELRCDPISGHTALYWYRQSLGQGLEFLIYFQGNSAPDKSGLPSDRFSAERTGGSVSTLTIQRTQQEDSAVYLCASSLENETPLAFGNGTRLTVT.

In nucleotides, the CDR3 is TGTGCCAGCGGGGACAGGGTGAACACTGAAGCTTTCTTT. Translating it yields CASGDRVNTEAFF. J is TRBJ1-1 and V is TRBV3-1 (or the pseudogene TRBV3-2), with 9 bases that match TRBD1. With 8 bases clipped from V and 0 bases from J, the junction kept 1 base outside the gene matches. There are 13 residues in the CDR3. The germline V gene has CDR1 LGHDT and CDR2 YNNKEL (reference sequence).

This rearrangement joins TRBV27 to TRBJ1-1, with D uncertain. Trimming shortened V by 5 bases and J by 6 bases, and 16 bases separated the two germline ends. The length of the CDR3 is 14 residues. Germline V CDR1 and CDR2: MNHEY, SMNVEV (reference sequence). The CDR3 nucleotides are TGTGCCAGCAGTCTCGACTCGATAAGTCCTGAAGCTTTCTTT. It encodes CASSLDSISPEAFF.

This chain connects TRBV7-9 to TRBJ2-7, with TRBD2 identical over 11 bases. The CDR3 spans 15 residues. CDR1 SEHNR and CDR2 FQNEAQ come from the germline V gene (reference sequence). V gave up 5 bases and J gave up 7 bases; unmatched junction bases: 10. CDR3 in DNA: TGTGCCAGCAGCGATAGCGGGAGGGCCAGGGGGGAGCAGTACTTC. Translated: CASSDSGRARGEQYF.

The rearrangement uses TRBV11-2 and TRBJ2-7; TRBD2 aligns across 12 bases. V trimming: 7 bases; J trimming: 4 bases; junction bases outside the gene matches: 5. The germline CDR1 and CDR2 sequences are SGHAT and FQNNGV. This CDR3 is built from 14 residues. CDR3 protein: CASNLAGGRYEQYF. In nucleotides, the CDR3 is TGTGCCAGCAATCTAGCGGGGGGGCGGTACGAGCAGTACTTC.

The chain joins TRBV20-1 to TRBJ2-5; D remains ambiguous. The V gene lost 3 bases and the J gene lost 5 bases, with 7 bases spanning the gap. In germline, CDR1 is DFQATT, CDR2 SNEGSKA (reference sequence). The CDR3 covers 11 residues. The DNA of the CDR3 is TGCAGTGCTAGCCTCGTTGAGACCCAGTACTTC. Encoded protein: CSASLVETQYF.

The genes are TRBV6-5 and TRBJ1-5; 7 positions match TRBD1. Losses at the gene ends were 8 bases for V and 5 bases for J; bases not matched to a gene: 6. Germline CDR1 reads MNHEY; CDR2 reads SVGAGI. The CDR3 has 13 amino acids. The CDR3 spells CASGIDRDQPQHF. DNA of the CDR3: TGTGCCAGCGGGATAGACAGGGATCAGCCCCAGCATTTT.

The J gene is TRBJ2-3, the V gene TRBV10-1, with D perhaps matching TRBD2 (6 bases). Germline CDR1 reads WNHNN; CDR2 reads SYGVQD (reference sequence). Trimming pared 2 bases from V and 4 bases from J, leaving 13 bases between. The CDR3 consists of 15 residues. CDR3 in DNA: TGCGCCAGCAGTGAGCCGGGCGGGAAGGCAGATACGCAGTATTTT. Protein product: CASSEPGGKADTQYF.

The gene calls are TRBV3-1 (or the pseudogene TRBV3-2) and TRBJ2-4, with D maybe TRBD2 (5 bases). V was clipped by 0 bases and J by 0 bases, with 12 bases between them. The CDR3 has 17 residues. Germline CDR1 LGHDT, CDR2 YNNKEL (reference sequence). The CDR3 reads CASSQERPGLAKNIQYF. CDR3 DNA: TGTGCCAGCAGCCAAGAAAGGCCAGGACTAGCCAAAAACATTCAGTACTTC.

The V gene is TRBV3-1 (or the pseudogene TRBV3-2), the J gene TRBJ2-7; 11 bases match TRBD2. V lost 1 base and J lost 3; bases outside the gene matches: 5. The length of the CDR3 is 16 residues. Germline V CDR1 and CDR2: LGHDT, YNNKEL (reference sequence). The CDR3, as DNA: TGTGCCAGCAGCCAAGGCCCCGGGACTAGCGGCTACGAGCAGTACTTC. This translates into CASSQGPGTSGYEQYF.

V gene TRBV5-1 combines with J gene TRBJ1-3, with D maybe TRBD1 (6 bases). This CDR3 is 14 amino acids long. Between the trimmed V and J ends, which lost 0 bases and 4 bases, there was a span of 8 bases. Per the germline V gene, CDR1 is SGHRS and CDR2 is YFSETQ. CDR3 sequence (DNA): TGCGCCAGCAGCTTGGGGACAGACGGAAACACCATATATTTT. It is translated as CASSLGTDGNTIYF.

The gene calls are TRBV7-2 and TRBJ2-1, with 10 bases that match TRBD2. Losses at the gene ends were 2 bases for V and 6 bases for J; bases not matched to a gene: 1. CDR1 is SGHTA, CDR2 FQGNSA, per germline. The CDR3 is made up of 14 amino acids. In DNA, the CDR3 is TGTGCCAGCAGCTTAAGCGGGAGGGTCAATGAGCAGTTCTTC. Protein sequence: CASSLSGRVNEQFF. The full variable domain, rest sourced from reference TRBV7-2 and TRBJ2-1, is GAGVSQSPSNKVTEKGKDVELRCDPISGHTALYWYRQSLGQGLEFLIYFQGNSAPDKSGLPSDRFSAERTGGSVSTLTIQRTQQEDSAVYLCASSLSGRVNEQFFGPGTRLTVL.

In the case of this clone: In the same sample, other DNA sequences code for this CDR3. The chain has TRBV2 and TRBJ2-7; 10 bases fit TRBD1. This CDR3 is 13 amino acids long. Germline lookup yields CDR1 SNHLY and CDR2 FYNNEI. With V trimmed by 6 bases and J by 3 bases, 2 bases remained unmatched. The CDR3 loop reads CASRTGGIYEQYF. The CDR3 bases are TGTGCCAGCAGGACAGGGGGCATCTACGAGCAGTACTTC.

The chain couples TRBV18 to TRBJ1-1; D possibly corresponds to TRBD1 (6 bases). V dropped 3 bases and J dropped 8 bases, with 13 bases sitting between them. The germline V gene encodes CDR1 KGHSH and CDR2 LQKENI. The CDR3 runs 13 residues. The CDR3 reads CASSPIGTPEAFF. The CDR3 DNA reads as TGTGCCAGCTCACCCATAGGGACACCAGAAGCTTTCTTT.

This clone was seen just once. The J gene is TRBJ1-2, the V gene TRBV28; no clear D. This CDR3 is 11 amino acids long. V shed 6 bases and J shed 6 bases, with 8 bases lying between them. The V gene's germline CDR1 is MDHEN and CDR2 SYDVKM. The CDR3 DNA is TGTGCCAGCAGCGGTCCTAATGGCTACACCTTC. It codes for CASSGPNGYTF.

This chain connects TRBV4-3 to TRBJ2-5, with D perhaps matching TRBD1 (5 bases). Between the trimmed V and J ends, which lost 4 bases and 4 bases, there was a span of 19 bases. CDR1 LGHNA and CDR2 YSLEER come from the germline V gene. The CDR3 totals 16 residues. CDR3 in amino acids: CASSPATRQPGETQYF. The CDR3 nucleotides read TGCGCCAGCAGCCCAGCCACCAGACAGCCGGGAGAGACCCAGTACTTC.

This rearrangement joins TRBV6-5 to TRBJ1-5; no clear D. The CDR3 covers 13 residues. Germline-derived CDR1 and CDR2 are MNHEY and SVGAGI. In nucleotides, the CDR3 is TGTGCGGTCGGGGAAACTAGCAATCAGCCCCAGCATTTT. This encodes CAVGETSNQPQHF.

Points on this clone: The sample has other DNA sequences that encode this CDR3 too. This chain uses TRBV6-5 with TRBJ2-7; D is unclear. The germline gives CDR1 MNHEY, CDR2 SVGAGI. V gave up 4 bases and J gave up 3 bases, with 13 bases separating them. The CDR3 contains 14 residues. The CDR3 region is CASSLEAYIYEQYF. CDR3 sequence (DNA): TGTGCCAGCAGTTTAGAGGCCTACATCTACGAGCAGTACTTC.

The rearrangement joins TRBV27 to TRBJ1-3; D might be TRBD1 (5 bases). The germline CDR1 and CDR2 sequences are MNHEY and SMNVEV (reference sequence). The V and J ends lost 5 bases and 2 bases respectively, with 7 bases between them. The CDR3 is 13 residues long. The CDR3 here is CASSLTAGNTIYF. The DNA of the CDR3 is TGTGCCAGCAGTCTGACAGCTGGAAACACCATATATTTT.

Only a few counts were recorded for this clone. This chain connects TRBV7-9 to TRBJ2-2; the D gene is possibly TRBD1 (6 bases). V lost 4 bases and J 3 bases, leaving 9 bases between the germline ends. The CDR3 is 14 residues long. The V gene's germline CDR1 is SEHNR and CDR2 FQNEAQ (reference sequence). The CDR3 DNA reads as TGTGCCAGCAGCTCAGGGGCCCACACCGGGGAGCTGTTTTTT. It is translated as CASSSGAHTGELFF.